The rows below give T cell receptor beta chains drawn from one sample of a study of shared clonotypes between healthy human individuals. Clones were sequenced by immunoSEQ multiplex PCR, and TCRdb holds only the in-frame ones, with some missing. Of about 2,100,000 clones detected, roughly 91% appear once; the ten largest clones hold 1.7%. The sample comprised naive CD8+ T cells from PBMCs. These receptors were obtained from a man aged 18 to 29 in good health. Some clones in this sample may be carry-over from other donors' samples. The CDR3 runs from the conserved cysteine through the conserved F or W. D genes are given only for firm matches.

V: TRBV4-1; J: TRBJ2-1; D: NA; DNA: TGCGCCAGCAGCCAAGTCGGTGTAGAGGGCCAGTTCTTC; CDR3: CASSQVGVEGQFF
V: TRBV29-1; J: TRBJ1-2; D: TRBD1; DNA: TGCAGCGACGACAGGGTTTATGGCTACACCTTC; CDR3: CSDDRVYGYTF
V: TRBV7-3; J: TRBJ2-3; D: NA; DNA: TGTGCCAGCAGCTTATATGGCCAGAACTCAGATACGCAGTATTTT; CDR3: CASSLYGQNSDTQYF
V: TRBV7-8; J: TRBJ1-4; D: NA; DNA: TGTGCCAGCAGCCCCCATCTCATAGCTGAAAAACTGTTTTTT; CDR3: CASSPHLIAEKLFF
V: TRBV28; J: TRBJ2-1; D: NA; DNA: TGTGCCAGCAGCTGGGGGGTATCTGAGCAGTTCTTC; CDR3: CASSWGVSEQFF
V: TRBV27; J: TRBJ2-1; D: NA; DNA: TGTGCCAGCAGCCTAGGACTATACAATGAGCAGTTCTTC; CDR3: CASSLGLYNEQFF
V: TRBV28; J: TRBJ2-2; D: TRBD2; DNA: TGTGCCAGCCAACCGCTAGCGGTGTCCACCGGGGAGCTGTTTTTT; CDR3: CASQPLAVSTGELFF
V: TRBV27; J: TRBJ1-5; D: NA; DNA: TGTGCCAGCAGTTTCCACGGGCAGGGTAATCAGCCCCAGCATTTT; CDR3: CASSFHGQGNQPQHF
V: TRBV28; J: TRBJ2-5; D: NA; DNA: TGTGCCAGCAGTTCACCGGACAGATACGGGACCCAGTACTTC; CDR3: CASSSPDRYGTQYF
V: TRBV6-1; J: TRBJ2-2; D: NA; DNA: TGTGCCAGCAGAGACGGCCCAAACACCGGGGAGCTGTTTTTT; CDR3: CASRDGPNTGELFF
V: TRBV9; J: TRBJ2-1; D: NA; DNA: TGTGCCAGCAGCGTAGTGGGCGGTCCTGGGGGGGAGCAGTTCTTC; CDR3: CASSVVGGPGGEQFF